This T cell receptor beta chain stems from a study of shared clonotypes between healthy human individuals. Findings and limits, study-wide: Non-shared clonotypes displayed generation probabilities falling below those of clonotypes present in all four donors.

As concerns this clone: The antigen remains unidentified.

CDR1 MGHRA and CDR2 YSYEKL come from the germline V gene. The CDR3 has 18 residues. V lost 3 bases to trimming and J lost 2 bases; unmatched junction nucleotides: 13. Method: immunoSEQ multiplex PCR; TCRdb's copy keeps in-frame clones and lacks some. The sample lists around 700,000 clones, about two thirds occurring once. The TCR was taken from a woman aged 25 to 39 in good health. The chain couples TRBV4-1 to TRBJ1-5; TRBD1 matches 7 bases. The sequencing input was memory CD4+ T cells sorted from blood. Subset reported: CD45RA-negative fraction. The CDR3 DNA follows: TGCGCCAGCAGCCATCCCCGAGACAGGGATTCGGGCAATCAGCCCCAGCATTTT. It specifies CASSHPRDRDSGNQPQHF.